One sample yielded the 14 T cell receptor beta chains listed below, sequenced in a study of cytomegalovirus exposure and HLA in healthy donors. PCR involved 60 Vbeta and 13 Jbeta primers. This table comes from immunoSEQ multiplex PCR, and its TCRdb copy is limited to in-frame clones, with some not included. Altogether some 140,000 clones are present, 80% being singletons, with the ten largest covering around 13%. The sequenced sample consisted of PBMCs. Every receptor here comes from a man aged 25 to 40 in good health and CMV-seropositive.

The chain uses TRBV5-4 and TRBJ2-7, with D possibly being TRBD1 or TRBD2 (6 bases each). V dropped 4 bases and J dropped 6 bases, with 17 bases sitting between them. Germline V CDR1 and CDR2: SGHNT, YYREEE (reference sequence). This CDR3 is built from 14 residues. The CDR3 loop is CASSVGGWAREQYF. The CDR3 DNA reads as TGTGCCAGCAGCGTGGGGGGCTGGGCTCGCGAGCAGTACTTC.

The J gene is TRBJ1-5, the V gene TRBV12-5, with 8 positions matching TRBD1. Germline CDR1 LGHNT, CDR2 FRNRAP. The CDR3 consists of 15 residues. Losses at the gene ends were 3 bases for V and 3 bases for J; bases not matched to a gene: 4. The DNA for the CDR3 is TGTGCTAGTGGTTTAGGACAGGGTTTCAATCAGCCCCAGCATTTT. Translation: CASGLGQGFNQPQHF.

The rearrangement joins TRBV27 to TRBJ2-7; unclear D gene. This CDR3 comprises 11 residues. Between the trimmed V and J ends, which lost 8 bases and 0 bases, there was a span of 5 bases. CDR1 is MNHEY, CDR2 SMNVEV, per germline (reference sequence). CDR3 sequence reads: CASYTSYEQYF. For the CDR3, the DNA is TGTGCCAGCTACACCTCCTACGAGCAGTACTTC.

This clone was observed once. The V and J genes are TRBV18 and TRBJ2-1; 7 bases are shared with TRBD1. In germline, CDR1 is KGHSH, CDR2 LQKENI. Trimming took 2 bases from V and 1 from J; bases not matched to a gene: 2. The CDR3 consists of 15 residues. DNA of the CDR3: TGTGCCAGCTCACCAATGACAGGGTCCTACAATGAGCAGTTCTTC. It encodes CASSPMTGSYNEQFF.

The CDR3 bases are TGTGCCAGTAAGAAGAAAGCGGGACAAACCGGGGAGCTGTTTTTT. Translating it yields CASKKKAGQTGELFF. The chain joins TRBV19 to TRBJ2-2; D may be TRBD2 (7 bases). This CDR3 has 15 amino acids. CDR1 and CDR2 from the germline V gene are LNHDA and SQIVND (reference sequence). V was shortened by 7 bases and J by 5 bases, with 17 bases between the two germline ends. Full variable domain (remainder filled in from reference TRBV19 and TRBJ2-2): DGGITQSPKYLFRKEGQNVTLSCEQNLNHDAMYWYRQDPGQGLRLIYYSQIVNDFQKGDIAEGYSVSREKKESFPLTVTSAQKNPTAFYLCASKKKAGQTGELFFGEGSRLTVL.

The chain employs TRBV27 and TRBJ2-3, with 7 bases matching TRBD2. Losses at the gene ends were 5 bases for V and 0 bases for J; bases not matched to a gene: 5. The CDR3 is 15 residues long. Per the germline V gene, CDR1 is MNHEY and CDR2 is SMNVEV (reference sequence). The CDR3 spells CASSTLAESTDTQYF. CDR3 coding DNA: TGTGCCAGCAGTACCCTAGCGGAAAGCACAGATACGCAGTATTTT.

The rearrangement joins TRBV6-6 to TRBJ2-5; 10 bases map to TRBD1. The better agreement between TRBJ2-7 and the DNA end casts doubt on the J call. Germline CDR1 MNHNY, CDR2 SVGAGI (reference sequence). This CDR3 contains 14 residues. In DNA, the CDR3 is TGTGCCAGCAGCAACCGGGACAGGGGCTACGAGCAGTACTTC. Residues: CASSNRDRGYEQYF.

V is TRBV6-5 and J is TRBJ1-5, with 8 nucleotides matching TRBD1. The CDR3 contains 15 residues. CDR1 is MNHEY and CDR2 is SVGAGI in the germline V gene. The J segment lost 7 bases and the V segment lost 3 bases, leaving 8 bases of the junction unmatched. The CDR3 DNA reads TGTGCCAGCAGTTATGGGGCTGACAGGGGCCAGCCCCAGCATTTT. Its translation: CASSYGADRGQPQHF.

J is TRBJ2-7 and V is TRBV6-1, with TRBD1 identical over 9 bases. Germline V lookup: CDR1 MNHNS, CDR2 SASEGT. CDR3 length: 15 amino acids. With V trimmed by 1 base and J by 2 bases, 3 bases remained unmatched. Written as DNA, the CDR3 is TGTGCCAGCAGTGAAGGGGGACAGGGAGCCTACGAGCAGTACTTC. This sequence encodes CASSEGGQGAYEQYF.

This chain links TRBV11-2 with TRBJ2-5; TRBD1 matches 10 bases. CDR3 length: 16 residues. Germline V CDR1 and CDR2: SGHAT, FQNNGV. With V trimmed by 5 bases and J by 2 bases, 8 bases remained unmatched. CDR3 region: CASSRRDRGGQETQYF. DNA of the CDR3: TGTGCCAGCAGCCGACGGGACAGGGGAGGGCAAGAGACCCAGTACTTC.

This chain connects TRBV30 to TRBJ2-6; 8 bases fit TRBD1. The ends lost 2 bases at V and 0 bases at J; junction bases unmatched: 3. The CDR3 has 16 residues. The V gene's germline CDR1 is GTSNPN and CDR2 SVGIG (reference sequence). This CDR3 reads CAWSRDRSSGANVLTF. The CDR3 DNA is TGTGCCTGGAGTCGGGACAGGAGCTCTGGGGCCAACGTCCTGACTTTC.

This chain uses TRBV9 with TRBJ2-1; 11 bases fit TRBD2. The CDR3 has 15 amino acids. V was clipped by 1 base and J by 8 bases; unmatched bases: 5. Germline values: CDR1 SGDLS, CDR2 YYNGEE. This CDR3 reads CASSVHSGRADEQFF. The DNA of the CDR3 is TGTGCCAGCAGCGTACATAGCGGGAGGGCCGATGAGCAGTTCTTC.

The rearrangement uses TRBV28 and TRBJ2-1; a weak D match, TRBD2 (6 bases). The V gene lost 5 bases and the J gene lost 7 bases, with 12 bases spanning the gap. Looked up from germline, CDR1 is MDHEN and CDR2 is SYDVKM. The CDR3 contains 13 residues. CDR3 sequence reads: CASSHGGPNEQFF. The CDR3 DNA reads TGTGCCAGCAGTCACGGAGGGCCGAATGAGCAGTTCTTC. Supplemented by reference TRBV28 and TRBJ2-1, the full variable domain reads DVKVTQSSRYLVKRTGEKVFLECVQDMDHENMFWYRQDPGLGLRLIYFSYDVKMKEKGDIPEGYSVSREKKERFSLILESASTNQTSMYLCASSHGGPNEQFFGPGTRLTVL.

J is TRBJ2-7 and V is TRBV28, with 8 bases matching TRBD1. The germline CDR1 and CDR2 sequences are MDHEN and SYDVKM. CDR3 size: 12 residues. V lost 8 bases and J lost 4; bases outside the gene matches: 4. DNA of the CDR3: TGTGCCAGCTTCAACAGGGGGTACGAGCAGTACTTC. Protein product: CASFNRGYEQYF.